This T cell receptor beta chain is from a study of blood T cells in healthy people across ages. Study-wide points: Both naive CD4+ cell counts and diversity were greater in long-lived donors than in aged donors.

There are a few counts of this clonotype. Its specificity is unknown. Germline-derived CDR1 and CDR2 are LGHNA and YSLEER. The junction had 4 bases not matched to a gene; V was cut back by 3 bases and J by 2 bases. This CDR3 comprises 14 residues. A second about 7 to 11 cycle PCR used barcoded and J-beta primers. The template-switch adaptor, which had 12 random nucleotides, put a tag on each cDNA molecule. Using its own MiXCR run on the 5' RACE reads, TCRdb lists one record per CDR3 protein. This sample has some 710,000 distinct CDR3 sequences; 35% to 50% occur once, and the top ten carry 15% to 20%. PBMCs, at least 7 million per sample, were isolated.

The chain employs TRBV4-3 and TRBJ2-7, with TRBD1 identical over 7 bases. The sequence came from an elderly man in good health. The sequencing input was blood. The CDR3 loop reads CASSQDRKPYEQYF. CDR3 bases: TGCGCCAGCAGCCAGGACAGGAAACCCTACGAGCAGTACTTC.